Below are 14 T cell receptor beta chains sequenced from a single sample in a study of cytomegalovirus exposure and HLA in healthy donors. PCR involved 60 Vbeta and 13 Jbeta primers. Here immunoSEQ multiplex PCR was the method, and the copy in TCRdb shows in-frame clones only, minus some. The sample holds around 130,000 clones; 70% to 85% are singletons and the top ten take roughly 3%. Sequencing was carried out using PBMCs. The receptors derive from a woman between 18 and 29 years old in good health and CMV-seropositive.

This clone was picked up one time. V gene TRBV5-1 combines with J gene TRBJ2-3; 9 bases align to TRBD1. The CDR3 has 14 residues. The V gene end was trimmed by 4 bases and the J gene end by 5 bases; junction bases not matched to a gene: 5. CDR1 and CDR2 (germline): SGHRS, YFSETQ. The CDR3 region is CASSGGQGRDTQYF. CDR3 nucleotide sequence: TGCGCCAGCAGCGGGGGACAGGGCCGAGATACGCAGTATTTT.

The V call is TRBV7-2, the J call TRBJ2-2, with TRBD2 identical over 9 bases. With V trimmed by 0 bases and J by 7 bases, 6 bases remained unmatched. This CDR3 has 16 amino acids. Germline V gene sequence: CDR1 SGHTA, CDR2 FQGNSA. For the CDR3, the DNA is TGTGCCAGCAGCTTAGCTAGCGGGGGATTCCACGGGGAGCTGTTTTTT. It encodes CASSLASGGFHGELFF. The whole variable domain, remainder taken from reference TRBV7-2 and TRBJ2-2, is GAGVSQSPSNKVTEKGKDVELRCDPISGHTALYWYRQSLGQGLEFLIYFQGNSAPDKSGLPSDRFSAERTGGSVSTLTIQRTQQEDSAVYLCASSLASGGFHGELFFGEGSRLTVL.

The chain carries TRBV6-1 and TRBJ2-6, with D unresolved. CDR1 and CDR2 (germline): MNHNS, SASEGT. CDR3 length: 16 residues. V was shortened by 2 bases and J by 0 bases, with 8 bases between the two germline ends. The CDR3 DNA reads TGTGCCAGCAGTGAAACAACCACCTCTGGGGCCAACGTCCTGACTTTC. Its translation: CASSETTTSGANVLTF.

The CDR3 protein is CASSQDSLALSYEQYF. The CDR3 bases are TGCGCCAGCAGCCAAGATTCCCTAGCGCTCTCCTACGAGCAGTACTTC. The V and J genes are TRBV4-1 and TRBJ2-7; a possible D gene is TRBD2 (6 bases). This CDR3 contains 16 residues. V lost 0 bases and J lost 0, with 12 bases in between. Looked up from germline, CDR1 is MGHRA and CDR2 is YSYEKL.

This chain links TRBV29-1 with TRBJ2-5; the match to TRBD2 covers 7 bases. This CDR3 is 13 amino acids long. Germline V gene sequence: CDR1 SQVTM, CDR2 ANQGSEA. The CDR3 protein is CSSLPAGEETQYF. The DNA of the CDR3 is TGCAGTTCCCTGCCGGCGGGGGAAGAGACCCAGTACTTC. The full variable domain, completed using reference TRBV29-1 and TRBJ2-5, is SAVISQKPSRDICQRGTSLTIQCQVDSQVTMMFWYRQQPGQSLTLIATANQGSEATYESGFVIDKFPISRPNLTFSTLTVSNMSPEDSSIYLCSSLPAGEETQYFGPGTRLLVL.

The CDR3 loop reads CASRDTNYGYTF. DNA of the CDR3: TGTGCCAGCAGGGACACAAACTATGGCTACACCTTC. The chain recombines TRBV2 with TRBJ1-2; possibly TRBD1 for D (5 bases). The V gene's germline CDR1 is SNHLY and CDR2 FYNNEI. The CDR3 is 12 residues long. Trimming removed 6 bases at V and 2 bases at J, with 7 bases between. The complete variable domain, with remaining parts taken from reference TRBV2 and TRBJ1-2, reads EPEVTQTPSHQVTQMGQEVILRCVPISNHLYFYWYRQILGQKVEFLVSFYNNEISEKSEIFDDQFSVERPDGSNFTLKIRSTKLEDSAMYFCASRDTNYGYTFGSGTRLTVV.

The chain carries TRBV5-6 and TRBJ2-7; 9 bases are a match to TRBD1. This CDR3 contains 12 residues. The germline V gene encodes CDR1 SGHDT and CDR2 YYEEEE. V was clipped by 5 bases and J by 6 bases; unmatched bases: 3. In DNA, the CDR3 is TGTGCCAGCAGTTCGGACAGGGGCGAGCAGTACTTC. Translation: CASSSDRGEQYF. Based on the CDR3 plus reference TRBV5-6 and TRBJ2-7, the full variable domain is DAGVTQSPTHLIKTRGQQVTLRCSPKSGHDTVSWYQQALGQGPQFIFQYYEEEERQRGNFPDRFSGHQFPNYSSELNVNALLLGDSALYLCASSSDRGEQYFGPGTRLTVT.

The V call is TRBV29-1, the J call TRBJ2-7; no definite D call. This CDR3 has 14 amino acids. Trimming shortened V by 0 bases and J by 3 bases, and 12 bases separated the two germline ends. Germline-derived CDR1 and CDR2 are SQVTM and ANQGSEA. The CDR3 DNA follows: TGCAGCGTTGAAGACAGATCCAGTGGCTACGAGCAGTACTTC. Amino acids: CSVEDRSSGYEQYF.

V usage is TRBV30 and J usage is TRBJ2-7; no definite D call. Germline CDR1 and CDR2: GTSNPN and SVGIG (reference sequence). Between the trimmed V and J ends, which lost 5 bases and 0 bases, there was a span of 14 bases. The CDR3 runs 14 residues. The CDR3 nucleotides read TGTGCCTGGGTCCCCTCGGGTTACTCCTACGAGCAGTACTTC. Encoded protein: CAWVPSGYSYEQYF.

The rearrangement joins TRBV6-5 to TRBJ1-2, with unresolved D. In germline, CDR1 is MNHEY, CDR2 SVGAGI. CDR3 length equals 14 residues. V was clipped by 6 bases and J by 4 bases, with 15 bases between them. CDR3 DNA: TGTGCCAGCAGAACGACGGAGACTACCTATGGCTACACCTTC. It translates to CASRTTETTYGYTF.

V is TRBV25-1 and J is TRBJ2-3, with 8 bases matching TRBD2. With 4 bases clipped from V and 5 bases from J, the junction kept 11 bases outside the gene matches. There are 16 residues in the CDR3. The germline V gene encodes CDR1 MGHDK and CDR2 SYGVNS. The CDR3 DNA follows: TGTGCCAGCAGTGGCTATCGGGGGGGCCAGAAAGATACGCAGTATTTT. Translating it yields CASSGYRGGQKDTQYF.

This sequence joins TRBV11-2 and TRBJ2-5, with 9 positions matching TRBD1. Trimming removed 8 bases from V and 5 bases from J; junction bases left unmatched: 9. Germline V lookup: CDR1 SGHAT, CDR2 FQNNGV. The CDR3 sequence is 14 residues long. CDR3 residues: CASSTGGGFETQYF. CDR3 in DNA: TGTGCCAGCTCGACAGGGGGAGGTTTTGAGACCCAGTACTTC. Full variable domain (rest looked up from reference TRBV11-2 and TRBJ2-5): EAGVAQSPRYKIIEKRQSVAFWCNPISGHATLYWYQQILGQGPKLLIQFQNNGVVDDSQLPKDRFSAERLKGVDSTLKIQPAKLEDSAVYLCASSTGGGFETQYFGPGTRLLVL.

The rearrangement links TRBV9 to TRBJ2-3, with 10 bases aligning to TRBD2. Trimming at V came to 2 bases and at J to 4 bases, leaving 10 bases not matched to a gene. CDR3 length: 17 amino acids. The V gene's germline CDR1 is SGDLS and CDR2 YYNGEE. The DNA of the CDR3 is TGTGCCAGCAGCGTCGGGGAGGGTAGCGGGGGGTCAGATACGCAGTATTTT. Translated, it gives CASSVGEGSGGSDTQYF. Using reference TRBV9 and TRBJ2-3 for the parts outside the CDR3, the full variable domain is DSGVTQTPKHLITATGQRVTLRCSPRSGDLSVYWYQQSLDQGLQFLIQYYNGEERAKGNILERFSAQQFPDLHSELNLSSLELGDSALYFCASSVGEGSGGSDTQYFGPGTRLTVL.

This chain links TRBV11-2 with TRBJ1-2; 9 bases align to TRBD1. The CDR3 consists of 17 residues. Trimming took 4 bases from V and 4 from J; bases not matched to a gene: 13. Germline CDR1 reads SGHAT; CDR2 reads FQNNGV. CDR3 bases: TGTGCCAGCAGCTCCGAATACTTTACAGGGGGCACCTATGGCTACACCTTC. Encoded protein: CASSSEYFTGGTYGYTF.